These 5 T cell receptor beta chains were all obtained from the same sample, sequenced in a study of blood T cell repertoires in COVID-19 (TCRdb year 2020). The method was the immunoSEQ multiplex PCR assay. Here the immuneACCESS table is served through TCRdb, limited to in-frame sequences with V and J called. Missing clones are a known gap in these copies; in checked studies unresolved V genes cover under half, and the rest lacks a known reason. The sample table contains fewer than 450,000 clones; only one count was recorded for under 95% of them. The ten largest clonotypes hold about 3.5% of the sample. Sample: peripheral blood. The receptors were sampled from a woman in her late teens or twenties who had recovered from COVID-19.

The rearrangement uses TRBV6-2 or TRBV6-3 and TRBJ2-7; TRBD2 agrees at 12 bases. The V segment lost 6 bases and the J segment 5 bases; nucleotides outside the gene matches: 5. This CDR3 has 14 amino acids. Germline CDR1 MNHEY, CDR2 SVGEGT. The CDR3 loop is CASSETSGRDEQYV. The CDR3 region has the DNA TGTGCCAGCAGCGAGACTAGCGGGAGAGACGAGCAGTACGTC.

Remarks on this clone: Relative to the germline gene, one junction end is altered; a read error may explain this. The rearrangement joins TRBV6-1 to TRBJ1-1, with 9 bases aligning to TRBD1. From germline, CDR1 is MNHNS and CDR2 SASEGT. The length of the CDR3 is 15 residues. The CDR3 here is CASREVQGANTEAFF. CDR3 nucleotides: TGTGCCAGCAGAGAAGTACAGGGGGCGAACACTGAAGCTTTCTTT.

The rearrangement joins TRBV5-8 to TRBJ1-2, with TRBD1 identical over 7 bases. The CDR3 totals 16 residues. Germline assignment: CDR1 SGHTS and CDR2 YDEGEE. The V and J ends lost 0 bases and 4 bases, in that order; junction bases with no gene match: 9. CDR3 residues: CASSLVWGTVSYGYTF. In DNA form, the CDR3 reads TGTGCCAGCAGCTTGGTATGGGGGACAGTTAGCTATGGCTACACCTTC.

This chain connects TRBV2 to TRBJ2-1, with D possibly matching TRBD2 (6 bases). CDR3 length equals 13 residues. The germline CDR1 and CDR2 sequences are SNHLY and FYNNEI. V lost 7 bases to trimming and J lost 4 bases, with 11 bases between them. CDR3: CASTEGEYNEQFF. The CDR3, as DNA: TGTGCCAGCACGGAGGGAGAGTACAATGAGCAGTTCTTC.

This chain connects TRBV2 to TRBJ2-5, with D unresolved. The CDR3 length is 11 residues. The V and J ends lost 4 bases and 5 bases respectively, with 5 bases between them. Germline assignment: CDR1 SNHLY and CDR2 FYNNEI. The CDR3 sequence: CASSALETQYF. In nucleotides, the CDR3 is TGTGCCAGCAGTGCATTGGAGACCCAGTACTTC.